This TCR beta chain originates from a study of cytomegalovirus exposure and HLA in healthy donors. Across the whole study: The approximately 670 first-cohort repertoires and the approximately 110 validation repertoires shared the same platform, a later analysis reported.

Using immunoSEQ multiplex PCR, the repertoire was profiled, and TCRdb retains in-frame clones only, with some absent. This table holds about 140,000 clones, roughly 86% found once. The CDR3 runs to 13 residues. V lost 10 bases and J 3 bases, leaving 13 bases between the germline ends. The germline V gene encodes CDR1 WSHSY and CDR2 SAAADI. The sequencing sample was made of PBMCs. The chain carries TRBV10-2 and TRBJ1-5; a weak D match, TRBD1 (6 bases). This receptor was identified in a woman aged 25 to 39 in good health and CMV-seronegative. The CDR3 loop reads CATRGQVNQPQHF. DNA of the CDR3: TGCGCCACCAGGGGCCAAGTCAATCAGCCCCAGCATTTT.